This T cell receptor beta chain derives from a study of PD-1 blockade in classical Hodgkin lymphoma. Study-wide points: Reports indicated that newly diagnosed patients had lower baseline TCR diversity than healthy donors did. Newly diagnosed patients had diversity similar to the baseline diversity of complete responders. There remain no defined causes for the repertoire differences, which possibly reflect disease activity or prior therapy.

In every patient, relapse followed autologous stem cell transplantation, while exposure to brentuximab vedotin differed. Patients' outcomes at their best amounted to complete response, partial response or progressive disease. The ends were cut back, 2 bases at V and 7 bases at J, with 9 bases in the middle. The CDR3 is 13 residues long. From germline, CDR1 is SEHNR and CDR2 FQNEAQ (reference sequence). Here immunoSEQ multiplex PCR was the method, and the copy in TCRdb shows in-frame clones only, minus some. The sample holds around 21,000 clones, approximately 69% seen once. Comments on this clone: Its target is unknown.

J is TRBJ2-1 and V is TRBV7-9; D possibly corresponds to TRBD2 (6 bases). This sequence originates from a human donor with classical Hodgkin lymphoma. The source was peripheral blood mononuclear cells (PBMCs), collected at baseline. CDR3 sequence: CASSLYAGNEQFF. The CDR3 DNA reads TGTGCCAGCAGCTTATACGCGGGGAATGAGCAGTTCTTC.